The T cell receptor beta chain under discussion was sequenced for a study of CD8 T cells in Susac syndrome. In the study overall: Of the sequenced Susac syndrome patients, 5 or 6 had active disease and under 10 were in remission.

Germline CDR1 and CDR2: LNHDA and SQIVND (reference sequence). This CDR3 contains 11 residues. V was cut by 6 bases and J by 6 bases, with 7 bases left in between. RNA totalling about 0.45 to 1 ug underwent reverse transcription with random hexamers. Amplification of TCR beta CDR3 by immunoSEQ multiplex PCR spanned 54 Vbeta and 13 Jbeta. TCRdb reprocessed the immunoSEQ multiplex PCR reads with MiXCR, giving one entry per CDR3 protein. The table includes 95,000 to 150,000 distinct CDR3 sequences, around 94% detected once. The sample comprised CD8+ T cells from PBMCs. The origin of this receptor is a human donor with Susac syndrome. The genes are TRBV19 and TRBJ2-3; D gene unclear. The CDR3 bases are TGTGCCAGTAGGCAAGGGGATACGCAGTATTTT. Translated: CASRQGDTQYF. The full variable domain, with the rest looked up from reference TRBV19 and TRBJ2-3, is DGGITQSPKYLFRKEGQNVTLSCEQNLNHDAMYWYRQDPGQGLRLIYYSQIVNDFQKGDIAEGYSVSREKKESFPLTVTSAQKNPTAFYLCASRQGDTQYFGPGTRLTVL.